This T cell receptor beta chain was documented in a study of T-cell reconstitution after alpha-beta-depleted transplantation in children. A library of TCRbeta sequences, prepared with unique molecular identifiers, was generated. TCRdb called the PCR reads again in MiXCR, with one record for every CDR3 protein. The table has about 510,000 distinct CDR3 sequences, over 10% seen once. Study results and limitations: The origin of high day-60 TCRbeta diversity in some patients lay in surviving recipient T cells and thymic progenitors. It was newly produced T cells that mostly accounted for T-cell counts and diversity one year after transplant. Reportedly, roughly two months post-transplant, alpha-beta T cells arose from several hundred expanded graft clones.

This clonotype occurred a few times. Its matching antigen is unknown. Per germline, CDR1 SGHVS and CDR2 FNYEAQ. After removal of 5 bases from V and 4 bases from J, the junction contained 6 bases not matched to a gene. The CDR3 has 17 residues. Sequenced material: PBMCs, mostly from graft donor cells, taken 180 days after TCRalphabeta/CD19-depleted stem cell transplant. The chain links TRBV7-6 to TRBJ2-2; 14 nucleotides align to TRBD2. This sequence originates from a female patient aged 2-9 years who had a stem cell transplant for aplastic anemia, so the T cells may come from the graft donor. Written as DNA, the CDR3 is TGTGCCAGCAGCCCCAAAGGACTAGCGGGGGGCACCGGGGAGCTGTTTTTT. As protein: CASSPKGLAGGTGELFF.